The 27 T cell receptor beta chains below all came from one sample that was sequenced in a study of shared clonotypes between healthy human individuals. It was CD45RO-negative cells, positively selected for CCR7, that made up naive CD8 cells, with terminally differentiated effector memory CD45RA+ cells excluded. TCRdb keeps only in-frame clones here, not all; method: immunoSEQ multiplex PCR. Of over 2 million clones listed, about 95% are singletons. Sequencing was carried out using naive CD8+ T cells sorted from blood. These receptors were obtained from a man younger than 35 in good health.

This chain connects TRBV7-3 to TRBJ2-1; 9 bases align to TRBD2. J was trimmed by 6 bases and V by 5 bases; bases with no gene match: 8. CDR3 length: 15 residues. Per germline, CDR1 SGHTA and CDR2 FQGTGA. The CDR3 here is CASSRLAGGSNEQFF. The CDR3 DNA follows: TGTGCCAGCAGCCGCCTGGCGGGGGGGAGCAATGAGCAGTTCTTC.

The J gene is TRBJ2-7, the V gene TRBV2; 11 positions agree with TRBD2. Germline loops: CDR1 SNHLY, CDR2 FYNNEI. The J segment lost 6 bases and the V segment lost 6 bases, leaving 4 bases of the junction unmatched. The CDR3 length is 13 residues. The CDR3 loop reads CASRAGLAVEQYF. The DNA of the CDR3 is TGTGCCAGCAGGGCGGGACTAGCGGTCGAGCAGTACTTC.

The chain combines TRBV7-2 with TRBJ2-1; 8 bases are shared with TRBD2. Per the germline V gene, CDR1 is SGHTA and CDR2 is FQGNSA. The CDR3 is made up of 17 amino acids. The ends lost 1 base at V and 8 bases at J; junction bases unmatched: 13. The CDR3 is CASSLEGWGLGTYEQFF. The DNA of the CDR3 is TGTGCCAGCAGCTTAGAAGGTTGGGGACTAGGAACCTATGAGCAGTTCTTC.

The chain recombines TRBV27 with TRBJ2-5; 12 bases are a match to TRBD2. Trimming at V came to 6 bases and at J to 4 bases, leaving 6 bases not matched to a gene. Looked up from germline, CDR1 is MNHEY and CDR2 is SMNVEV (reference sequence). The CDR3 extends over 15 amino acids. CDR3 amino acids: CASRASGRASETQYF. DNA of the CDR3: TGTGCCAGCAGGGCTAGCGGGAGGGCCTCAGAGACCCAGTACTTC.

V and J are TRBV29-1 and TRBJ1-2, with TRBD1 identical over 8 bases. Germline CDR1 is SQVTM and CDR2 is ANQGSEA. This CDR3 has 15 amino acids. Trimming took 6 bases from V and 3 from J; bases not matched to a gene: 12. CDR3 bases: TGCAGCGTCCATTCTGGGGCAGGGGGCGACTATGGCTACACCTTC. Protein sequence: CSVHSGAGGDYGYTF.

The rearrangement uses TRBV6-5 and TRBJ2-1; no firm D call. V was pared by 2 bases and J by 1 base, with 9 bases between. Germline V CDR1 and CDR2: MNHEY, SVGAGI. The CDR3 contains 15 residues. The CDR3 is CASSYRAASYNEQFF. The DNA of the CDR3 is TGTGCCAGCAGTTACAGGGCAGCGTCCTACAATGAGCAGTTCTTC.

The chain joins TRBV4-3 to TRBJ2-5, with 14 bases fitting TRBD2. V was pared by 2 bases and J by 7 bases, with 6 bases of the junction left unmatched. CDR1 and CDR2 from the germline V gene are LGHNA and YSLEER. The CDR3 consists of 16 residues. CDR3 nucleotides: TGCGCCAGCAGCCAATCCGCGGGACTAGCGGGGGCGACCCAGTACTTC. Translating it yields CASSQSAGLAGATQYF.

The chain employs TRBV27 and TRBJ2-6; maybe TRBD1 (6 bases). Germline-derived CDR1 and CDR2 are MNHEY and SMNVEV (reference sequence). Deletions cut 2 bases from V and 4 bases from J, with 9 bases between. The CDR3 covers 15 residues. CDR3: CASSLQGRGANVLTF. The CDR3 nucleotides read TGTGCCAGCAGTTTACAGGGGAGAGGGGCCAACGTCCTGACTTTC.

The genes are TRBV19 and TRBJ1-2; TRBD1 is a possible D gene (6 bases). CDR3 length equals 18 residues. Germline CDR1 is LNHDA and CDR2 is SQIVND (reference sequence). Trimming pared 3 bases from V and 1 base from J, leaving 21 bases between. The CDR3 region has the DNA TGTGCCAGTAGTATCGGAGAGGACAGTTATCTCCTTAACTATGGCTACACCTTC. Its translation is CASSIGEDSYLLNYGYTF.

This clone appeared once. Here the CDR3 reads CAISEPTGGTEAFF. The DNA of the CDR3 is TGTGCCATCAGTGAGCCGACAGGGGGCACTGAAGCTTTCTTT. The rearrangement uses TRBV10-3 and TRBJ1-1, with TRBD1 identical over 9 bases. The ends lost 2 bases at V and 4 bases at J; junction bases unmatched: 2. This CDR3 is built from 14 residues. CDR1 is ENHRY and CDR2 is SYGVKD in the germline V gene.

The chain uses TRBV6-5 and TRBJ2-5, with no clear D. V was clipped by 6 bases and J by 8 bases, with 16 bases between them. The CDR3 contains 13 residues. Germline V gives CDR1 MNHEY, CDR2 SVGAGI. The CDR3 protein is CASSPTAESTQYF. The CDR3, as DNA: TGTGCCAGCAGCCCGACGGCTGAATCTACCCAGTACTTC.

The chain couples TRBV27 to TRBJ2-1; 8 bases fit TRBD1. Per germline, CDR1 MNHEY and CDR2 SMNVEV (reference sequence). The CDR3 spans 15 residues. With 2 bases clipped from V and 3 bases from J, the junction kept 3 bases outside the gene matches. This chain's CDR3 is CASSLAGGLYNEQFF. CDR3 coding DNA: TGTGCCAGCAGTTTAGCAGGGGGCCTCTACAATGAGCAGTTCTTC.

The rearrangement joins TRBV29-1 to TRBJ2-1, with 7 bases lining up with TRBD2. The germline gives CDR1 SQVTM, CDR2 ANQGSEA. The CDR3 loop spans 11 amino acids. Trimming cost V 4 bases and J 14 bases; bases outside gene matches: 8. CDR3 DNA: TGCAGCGTTGTGTACGGGGGGAGGAAGTTCTTC. This sequence encodes CSVVYGGRKFF.

To note about this clone: This same CDR3 is encoded by further DNA sequences in the sample. V usage is TRBV27 and J usage is TRBJ2-7; the D is unclear. Per germline, CDR1 MNHEY and CDR2 SMNVEV (reference sequence). The ends were cut back, 5 bases at V and 1 base at J, with 12 bases in the middle. CDR3 size: 14 residues. The CDR3 here is CASSGQSLSYEQYF. Here the CDR3 DNA reads TGTGCCAGCAGTGGCCAATCATTGTCCTACGAGCAGTACTTC.

The chain recombines TRBV4-3 with TRBJ1-2; 7 bases are a match to TRBD1. V trimming: 5 bases; J trimming: 6 bases; junction bases outside the gene matches: 12. Germline CDR1 is LGHNA and CDR2 is YSLEER. There are 15 residues in the CDR3. The CDR3 region is CASSARQTGLDGYTF. The CDR3 coding sequence is TGCGCCAGCAGCGCACGCCAGACAGGGCTGGATGGCTACACCTTC.

This clone was detected once. The chain uses TRBV4-1 and TRBJ1-1, with D hard to call. V lost 1 base and J 1 base, leaving 7 bases between the germline ends. The CDR3 covers 14 residues. Germline V gene data show CDR1 as MGHRA and CDR2 as YSYEKL. CDR3 in amino acids: CASSQAWENTEAFF. The CDR3 bases are TGCGCCAGCAGCCAAGCCTGGGAGAACACTGAAGCTTTCTTT.

This chain uses TRBV28 with TRBJ1-5, with 7 bases that match TRBD1. J was trimmed by 2 bases and V by 6 bases; bases with no gene match: 7. Per germline, CDR1 MDHEN and CDR2 SYDVKM. This CDR3 spans 15 amino acids. CDR3 amino acids: CASSHRGLGNQPQHF. In nucleotides, the CDR3 is TGTGCCAGCAGCCACAGGGGATTGGGCAATCAGCCCCAGCATTTT.

The genes are TRBV7-9 and TRBJ2-5, with unresolved D. The CDR3 sequence is 15 residues long. Germline V CDR1 and CDR2: SEHNR, FQNEAQ (reference sequence). V dropped 2 bases and J dropped 3 bases, with 13 bases sitting between them. DNA of the CDR3: TGTGCCAGCAGCTTATCAACGGGTGGTGAAGAGACCCAGTACTTC. Translating it yields CASSLSTGGEETQYF.

V is TRBV6-5 and J is TRBJ2-3, with 9 bases fitting TRBD2. Germline V gene sequence: CDR1 MNHEY, CDR2 SVGAGI. Trimming removed 1 base from V and 0 bases from J; junction bases left unmatched: 2. CDR3 length: 16 amino acids. CDR3: CASSYLLAGSTDTQYF. The CDR3 coding sequence is TGTGCCAGCAGTTACTTGCTAGCGGGAAGCACAGATACGCAGTATTTT.

This chain uses TRBV27 with TRBJ2-5; TRBD2 is a possible D gene (7 bases). CDR1 and CDR2 from the germline V gene are MNHEY and SMNVEV (reference sequence). The CDR3 is made up of 17 amino acids. Trimming pared 5 bases from V and 2 bases from J, leaving 21 bases between. In DNA, the CDR3 is TGTGCCAGCAGTCCGACAGAGAAGGGGGGGCAGCAAGAGACCCAGTACTTC. It translates to CASSPTEKGGQQETQYF.

This clone came up once. The chain uses TRBV11-2 and TRBJ2-7; 9 positions match TRBD1. Germline CDR1 is SGHAT and CDR2 is FQNNGV. After removal of 4 bases from V and 3 bases from J, the junction contained 4 bases not matched to a gene. The CDR3 sequence is 14 residues long. The CDR3 sequence is CASSWEDRGYEQYF. The CDR3 DNA reads as TGTGCCAGCAGCTGGGAGGACAGGGGCTACGAGCAGTACTTC.

The V and J genes are TRBV7-9 and TRBJ2-7; D not resolved. CDR1 SEHNR and CDR2 FQNEAQ come from the germline V gene (reference sequence). Trimming removed 1 base from V and 0 bases from J, with 4 bases in between. The CDR3 runs to 13 residues. CDR3 protein: CASSLVYSYEQYF. CDR3 coding DNA: TGTGCCAGCAGCTTAGTTTACTCCTACGAGCAGTACTTC.

This clone has only one observation. This sample also contains other DNA sequences that code for the same CDR3. The chain employs TRBV5-1 and TRBJ2-3, with TRBD2 matching 10 bases. Trimming at V came to 5 bases and at J to 2 bases, leaving 5 bases not matched to a gene. The CDR3 contains 15 residues. CDR1 is SGHRS, CDR2 YFSETQ, per germline. The CDR3 region has the DNA TGCGCCAGCAGGGACCTAGCGGGGGTCACAGATACGCAGTATTTT. Protein: CASRDLAGVTDTQYF. The whole variable domain, filled in from reference TRBV5-1 and TRBJ2-3, reads KAGVTQTPRYLIKTRGQQVTLSCSPISGHRSVSWYQQTPGQGLQFLFEYFSETQRNKGNFPGRFSGRQFSNSRSEMNVSTLELGDSALYLCASRDLAGVTDTQYFGPGTRLTVL.

The genes are TRBV2 and TRBJ2-7; 7 bases align to TRBD2. Trimming at V came to 3 bases and at J to 2 bases, leaving 10 bases not matched to a gene. Germline lookup yields CDR1 SNHLY and CDR2 FYNNEI. The CDR3 contains 16 residues. The CDR3 DNA reads as TGTGCCAGCAGTGAGCTTCGGAGCGGGGCTACCTACGAGCAGTACTTC. Amino acids: CASSELRSGATYEQYF.

Worth noting for this clone: In the same sample, other DNA sequences code for this CDR3. The V call is TRBV4-1, the J call TRBJ2-7; D uncertain. The CDR3 covers 13 residues. V was trimmed by 3 bases and J by 2 bases, leaving 8 bases between them. Germline-derived CDR1 and CDR2 are MGHRA and YSYEKL. CDR3 amino acids: CASSQTATYEQYF. Written as DNA, the CDR3 is TGCGCCAGCAGCCAGACGGCCACCTACGAGCAGTACTTC.

This chain links TRBV30 with TRBJ1-2; a possible D gene is TRBD1 (6 bases). Germline values: CDR1 GTSNPN, CDR2 SVGIG (reference sequence). Trimming removed 1 base from V and 5 bases from J, with 14 bases in between. The CDR3 runs 14 residues. The CDR3: CAWSESGGGYGYTF. For the CDR3, the DNA is TGTGCCTGGAGTGAATCCGGGGGCGGGTATGGCTACACCTTC.

CDR3 DNA sequence: TGTGCCAGCACGTCAGGGATGGGGCAGTTCTTC. It is translated as CASTSGMGQFF. This sequence joins TRBV2 and TRBJ2-1, with D maybe TRBD1 (5 bases). Germline assignment: CDR1 SNHLY and CDR2 FYNNEI. The CDR3 spans 11 residues. V lost 7 bases and J lost 12, with 13 bases in between.